These 21 T cell receptor beta chains were sequenced from one sample in a study of blood T cells in healthy people across ages. A sample-barcoded 5' primer and a J-beta primer mix were used in a second PCR of about 6 to 11 cycles. TCRdb itself ran the 5' RACE reads through MiXCR, one entry per CDR3 protein. The repertoire holds some 1.5 million distinct CDR3 sequences, with roughly 30% as singletons. The sequenced sample consisted of blood. Receptors were obtained from a woman in her twenties or thirties in good health.

This clonotype was seen more than once but under ten times. The chain couples TRBV29-1 to TRBJ2-5; D possibly corresponds to TRBD1 (6 bases). Germline values: CDR1 SQVTM, CDR2 ANQGSEA. Deletions cut 6 bases from V and 4 bases from J, with 15 bases between. This CDR3 has 13 amino acids. In nucleotides, the CDR3 is TGCAGCGTACTCAGGGGTTTTCGAGAGACCCAGTACTTC. Protein: CSVLRGFRETQYF.

This clonotype appeared a few times. The rearrangement joins TRBV6-6 to TRBJ2-4, with unresolved D. Trimming took off 7 bases at V and 0 bases at J, with 10 bases between the two ends. There are 14 residues in the CDR3. Germline assignment: CDR1 MNHNY and CDR2 SVGAGI (reference sequence). The CDR3 protein is CASNNRLAKNIQYF. Written as DNA, the CDR3 is TGTGCCAGCAACAACAGATTAGCCAAAAACATTCAGTACTTC.

This clonotype was seen once. A read error may explain this, as a much larger clone is one base away. The chain carries TRBV7-9 and TRBJ2-1; perhaps TRBD1 as D (7 bases). From germline, CDR1 is SEHNR and CDR2 FQNEAQ (reference sequence). CDR3 length equals 15 residues. CDR3: CASSSGGGGYNEQVF. In DNA, the CDR3 is TGTGCCAGCAGTTCGGGCGGAGGGGGCTACAATGAGCAGGTCTTC.

This clonotype appeared once. The CDR3 DNA follows: TGTGCCACCAGTGAGGGAGGACGGGTGCCCGAGGATACGCAGTATTTT. Its protein product is CATSEGGRVPEDTQYF. This chain links TRBV24-1 with TRBJ2-3; D might be TRBD2 (6 bases). The V and J ends lost 4 bases and 6 bases respectively, with 19 bases between them. Germline V CDR1 and CDR2: KGHDR, SFDVKD. CDR3 length equals 16 residues.

CDR3 sequence: CASSPRGPRTTLYNSPLHF. The CDR3 coding sequence is TGTGCCAGCAGCCCCCGGGGACCCCGCACCACCTTATATAATTCACCCCTCCACTTT. V and J are TRBV7-2 and TRBJ1-6; possibly TRBD1 for D (5 bases). From germline, CDR1 is SGHTA and CDR2 FQGNSA. There are 19 residues in the CDR3. With 5 bases removed from V and 4 bases from J, the gap between germline ends came to 24 bases.

The chain combines TRBV6-5 with TRBJ2-7, with TRBD2 matching over 8 bases. The CDR3 has 13 amino acids. CDR1 and CDR2 (germline): MNHEY, SVGAGI. V trimming: 9 bases; J trimming: 2 bases; junction bases outside the gene matches: 6. In DNA form, the CDR3 reads TGTGCCAGTCTCGGCGGGAGGACCTACGAGCAGTACTTC. Protein product: CASLGGRTYEQYF.

This sequence joins TRBV20-1 and TRBJ2-5, with D hard to call. This CDR3 has 11 residues. Germline V gene lookup returns CDR1 DFQATT and CDR2 SNEGSKA (reference sequence). The CDR3 nucleotides read TGCGGAAGCTCGATCAAAGAGACCCAGTACTTC. This encodes CGSSIKETQYF.

This sequence joins TRBV20-1 and TRBJ2-1; 10 nucleotides align to TRBD2. This CDR3 spans 16 amino acids. The germline CDR1 and CDR2 sequences are DFQATT and SNEGSKA (reference sequence). V shed 0 bases, J shed 4 bases, and the junction held 6 bases outside the gene matches. For the CDR3, the DNA is TGCAGTGCTAGAGATCGCTTAGCGGGAGGTTACAATGAGCAGTTCTTC. As protein: CSARDRLAGGYNEQFF.

This clonotype was recorded a few times. J is TRBJ2-1 and V is TRBV11-2, with 9 positions matching TRBD2. The ends lost 1 base at V and 7 bases at J; junction bases unmatched: 8. Per the germline V gene, CDR1 is SGHAT and CDR2 is FQNNGV. This CDR3 is built from 16 residues. The chain's CDR3 is CASSLASLAGGNEQFF. CDR3 nucleotide sequence: TGTGCCAGCAGCTTAGCTAGCCTCGCGGGAGGGAATGAGCAGTTCTTC.

This chain links TRBV7-2 with TRBJ2-3; 8 nucleotides line up with TRBD2. Germline V CDR1 and CDR2: SGHTA, FQGNSA. This CDR3 is 14 amino acids long. V dropped 7 bases and J dropped 3; count of bases not matched to a gene: 6. DNA of the CDR3: TGTGCCAGCAAGAATAGCGGGACGACAGATACGCAGTATTTT. Its translation: CASKNSGTTDTQYF.

Comment on this clonotype: A clone one base away is much larger, so this may be a read error. V usage is TRBV7-9 and J usage is TRBJ2-1; TRBD1 agrees at 10 bases. The CDR3 runs to 14 residues. The V gene end was trimmed by 5 bases and the J gene end by 10 bases; junction bases not matched to a gene: 8. The germline CDR1 and CDR2 sequences are SEHNR and FQNEAQ (reference sequence). The CDR3 protein is CASSTGTGDSEQFF. The DNA of the CDR3 is TGTGCCAGCAGCACGGGGACAGGGGACAGCGAGCAGTTCTTC. The full variable domain, completed using reference TRBV7-9 and TRBJ2-1, is DTGVSQNPRHKITKRGQNVTFRCDPISEHNRLYWYRQTLGQGPEFLTYFQNEAQLEKSRLLSDRFSAERPKGSFSTLEIQRTEQGDSAMYLCASSTGTGDSEQFFGPGTRLTVL.

The J gene is TRBJ2-5, the V gene TRBV7-3; TRBD2 aligns across 16 bases. Trimming took 5 bases from V and 2 from J; bases not matched to a gene: 8. CDR1 is SGHTA and CDR2 is FQGTGA in the germline V gene. This CDR3 has 18 amino acids. This CDR3 reads CASSQGLAGGPGQETQYF. For the CDR3, the DNA is TGTGCCAGCAGCCAGGGACTAGCGGGGGGGCCAGGGCAAGAGACCCAGTACTTC.

The sample holds many counts of this clonotype. This chain uses TRBV20-1 with TRBJ2-7; maybe TRBD2 (7 bases). Looked up from germline, CDR1 is DFQATT and CDR2 is SNEGSKA (reference sequence). This CDR3 region has 12 residues. V was shortened by 6 bases and J by 6 bases, with 15 bases between the two germline ends. CDR3 bases: TGCAGTGCAGCTCCGGGGGGCAGCGAGCAGTACTTC. Residues: CSAAPGGSEQYF.

The chain employs TRBV7-9 and TRBJ2-7; D uncertain. The CDR3 totals 15 residues. Germline CDR1 and CDR2: SEHNR and FQNEAQ (reference sequence). The germline V and J ends were trimmed by 1 base and 6 bases, with 16 bases remaining between them. The CDR3 loop reads CASSLGGVMSREQYF. CDR3 sequence (DNA): TGTGCCAGCAGCTTAGGAGGAGTAATGAGCCGCGAGCAGTACTTC.

Of note for this clonotype: At one end the junction does not follow the germline gene, possibly because of a read error. The chain recombines TRBV7-2 with TRBJ2-7; TRBD2 matches 8 bases. Looked up from germline, CDR1 is SGHTA and CDR2 is FQGNSA. This CDR3 spans 12 amino acids. The CDR3 nucleotides are TGTGCCAACAGCCCTGGACTAGCCGAGCAGTACTTC. Translation gives CANSPGLAEQYF. Drawing the rest from reference TRBV7-2 and TRBJ2-7, the complete variable domain is GAGVSQSPSNKVTEKGKDVELRCDPISGHTALYWYRQSLGQGLEFLIYFQGNSAPDKSGLPSDRFSAERTGGSVSTLTIQRTQQEDSAVYLCANSPGLAEQYFGPGTRLTVT.

The sample holds a few counts of this clonotype. The genes are TRBV6-4 and TRBJ1-2; possible D gene TRBD1, 6 bases. Germline V lookup: CDR1 MRHNA, CDR2 SNTAGT. The V end lost 0 bases, the J end lost 3 bases, and 20 bases lay between the germline ends. The CDR3 has 18 amino acids. The CDR3 DNA reads as TGTGCCAGCAGTGACTCGGGACAATCGGGCCTAAGGCACTATGGCTACACCTTC. Amino acid sequence: CASSDSGQSGLRHYGYTF.

The gene calls are TRBV3-1 and TRBJ2-1; D gene uncertain. The V end lost 5 bases, the J end lost 0 bases, and 11 bases lay between the germline ends. The CDR3 loop spans 15 amino acids. Germline lookup yields CDR1 LGHDT and CDR2 YNNKEL (reference sequence). The DNA of the CDR3 is TGTGCCAGCAGCGAAAGAGTTAGCTCCTACAATGAGCAGTTCTTC. Translation: CASSERVSSYNEQFF.

This clonotype has ten or more counts. The chain is built from TRBV14 and TRBJ2-3; D call uncertain. Germline lookup yields CDR1 SGHDN and CDR2 FVKESK. This CDR3 spans 14 amino acids. Trimming stripped 0 bases from V and 2 bases from J, with 6 bases between. The CDR3 region is CASSQDLNTDTQYF. The CDR3 nucleotides are TGTGCCAGCAGCCAAGATCTGAACACAGATACGCAGTATTTT.

This clonotype was picked up many times. The CDR3 loop is CSAKVGETQYF. CDR3 DNA sequence: TGCAGTGCTAAGGTTGGGGAGACCCAGTACTTC. The chain uses TRBV20-1 and TRBJ2-5; D unresolved. V lost 4 bases and J lost 5, with 8 bases in between. Germline CDR1 reads DFQATT; CDR2 reads SNEGSKA (reference sequence). The CDR3 length is 11 residues.

Of note for this clonotype: A read error may produce the germline difference seen at one junction end. The chain joins TRBV5-1 to TRBJ2-3; perhaps TRBD1 as D (6 bases). The CDR3 runs 16 residues. Germline lookup yields CDR1 SGHRS and CDR2 YFSETQ. The CDR3 loop is CTSSLATGTTSNTQYF. The DNA of the CDR3 is TGCACCAGCAGCTTGGCGACCGGGACAACTTCAAATACGCAGTATTTT.

The chain links TRBV12-3 or TRBV12-4 to TRBJ2-4; D is undetermined. The J call is uncertain, as TRBJ2-7 better fits the DNA end. The CDR3 contains 12 residues. The CDR3 sequence: CASSFVCYEQYF. The CDR3 DNA reads as TGTGCCAGCAGTTTCGTGTGCTACGAGCAGTACTTC.